The 17 T cell receptor beta chains below come from one sample, sequenced in a study of long-term antiretroviral therapy in people with HIV. Survey level was the resolution at which the v3.0 immunoSEQ assay ran. Repertoires were generated with immunoSEQ multiplex PCR, while TCRdb's copy carries only in-frame clones and drops some. Of about 23,000 clones listed, around 81% were seen once; the top ten hold less than 15%. The specimen comprised unsorted PBMCs, sampled 1.6 years after starting antiretroviral therapy. These receptors all stem from a man between 40 and 49 years old with HIV.

The chain employs TRBV27 and TRBJ2-2, with D perhaps assigned TRBD1 or TRBD2 (5 bases each). The CDR3 is made up of 15 amino acids. CDR1 MNHEY and CDR2 SMNVEV come from the germline V gene (reference sequence). V lost 4 bases, J lost 6 bases, and 15 bases lay in between. The CDR3 DNA reads TGTGCCAGCAGTTACTCGTCGGGGCCCGCCGGGGAGCTGTTTTTT. Amino acid sequence: CASSYSSGPAGELFF.

The genes are TRBV7-3 and TRBJ2-7, with no clear D. Trimming shortened V by 5 bases and J by 3 bases, and 11 bases separated the two germline ends. The CDR3 spans 13 residues. The V gene's germline CDR1 is SGHTA and CDR2 FQGTGA. CDR3 nucleotides: TGTGCCAGCAGCCTAAAGGGCGGCTACGAGCAGTACTTC. Amino acid sequence: CASSLKGGYEQYF.

The gene calls are TRBV7-6 and TRBJ2-3, with D perhaps matching TRBD2 (6 bases). This CDR3 spans 15 amino acids. The ends were cut back, 3 bases at V and 2 bases at J, with 12 bases in the middle. CDR1 is SGHVS and CDR2 is FNYEAQ in the germline V gene. CDR3 in DNA: TGTGCCAGCAGCTTTCGAGGAGGGGTCACAGATACGCAGTATTTT. Protein: CASSFRGGVTDTQYF. The full variable domain, its missing parts supplied by reference TRBV7-6 and TRBJ2-3, is GAGVSQSPRYKVTKRGQDVALRCDPISGHVSLYWYRQALGQGPEFLTYFNYEAQQDKSGLPNDRFSAERPEGSISTLTIQRTEQRDSAMYRCASSFRGGVTDTQYFGPGTRLTVL.

The genes are TRBV11-2 and TRBJ1-3; no firm D call. From germline, CDR1 is SGHAT and CDR2 FQNNGV. Trimming left V 5 bases short and J 2 bases short, with 4 bases between. The CDR3 spans 12 residues. This CDR3 reads CASSRTGNTIYF. The DNA of the CDR3 is TGTGCCAGCAGCCGGACTGGAAACACCATATATTTT.

The chain has TRBV29-1 and TRBJ2-5, with 7 nucleotides matching TRBD1. The trim removed 5 bases at V and 2 bases at J, leaving 8 bases unmatched. This CDR3 comprises 14 residues. The V gene's germline CDR1 is SQVTM and CDR2 ANQGSEA. CDR3 nucleotides: TGCAGCGTTCCATGGGACAGCATTCAAGAGACCCAGTACTTC. Its protein is CSVPWDSIQETQYF.

The rearrangement uses TRBV7-9 and TRBJ1-1; D remains unclear. V was pared by 2 bases and J by 1 base, with 11 bases between. The germline V gene has CDR1 SEHNR and CDR2 FQNEAQ (reference sequence). This CDR3 spans 15 amino acids. Written as DNA, the CDR3 is TGTGCCAGCAGCTTACAATCGGGGTCGAACACTGAAGCTTTCTTT. This encodes CASSLQSGSNTEAFF.

The chain has TRBV5-4 and TRBJ1-1; 9 nucleotides match TRBD1. This CDR3 comprises 13 residues. V shed 4 bases and J 7 bases; nucleotides not matched to a gene: 5. Germline CDR1 is SGHNT and CDR2 is YYREEE (reference sequence). In DNA form, the CDR3 reads TGTGCCAGCAGCACCGGGACAGGGATTGAAGCTTTCTTT. It encodes CASSTGTGIEAFF.

The chain employs TRBV6-6 and TRBJ1-3; 7 bases are shared with TRBD1. Germline V gene sequence: CDR1 MNHNY, CDR2 SVGAGI (reference sequence). Trimming removed 2 bases from V and 6 bases from J; junction bases left unmatched: 7. This CDR3 comprises 15 residues. CDR3 sequence: CASSYAPGGKNTIYF. CDR3 bases: TGTGCCAGCAGTTACGCCCCAGGGGGTAAAAACACCATATATTTT.

The chain has TRBV5-6 and TRBJ2-7; D is undetermined. Trimming left V 4 bases short and J 1 base short, with 18 bases between. CDR3 length: 16 amino acids. Germline assignment: CDR1 SGHDT and CDR2 YYEEEE. For the CDR3, the DNA is TGTGCCAGCAGCCCCCCGGGCGGCTTTCAATCCTACGAGCAGTACTTC. The encoded protein is CASSPPGGFQSYEQYF.

The chain joins TRBV19 to TRBJ1-2; D is ambiguous. V was trimmed by 4 bases and J by 4 bases, leaving 16 bases between them. Germline V lookup: CDR1 LNHDA, CDR2 SQIVND (reference sequence). CDR3 length: 15 residues. The CDR3 coding sequence is TGTGCCAGTAGTAGGCTTATATCGGGAGGCTATGGCTACACCTTC. Translating gives CASSRLISGGYGYTF.

The chain employs TRBV5-4 and TRBJ2-3; a possible D gene is TRBD1 (5 bases). Between the trimmed V and J ends, which lost 4 bases and 5 bases, there was a span of 17 bases. This CDR3 contains 15 residues. Germline lookup yields CDR1 SGHNT and CDR2 YYREEE (reference sequence). The CDR3 coding sequence is TGTGCCAGCAGCCGCAACGTCCCGCAGGGAGATACGCAGTATTTT. Protein sequence: CASSRNVPQGDTQYF.

The chain employs TRBV7-9 and TRBJ2-2; no clear D. Per germline, CDR1 SEHNR and CDR2 FQNEAQ (reference sequence). This CDR3 comprises 16 residues. Trimming shortened V by 2 bases and J by 1 base, and 11 bases separated the two germline ends. CDR3 bases: TGTGCCAGCAGCTTACGAGCCGAAGGGAACACCGGGGAGCTGTTTTTT. Protein sequence: CASSLRAEGNTGELFF.

The chain combines TRBV5-1 with TRBJ1-1; D is unclear. The length of the CDR3 is 15 residues. V gave up 4 bases and J gave up 1 base, with 14 bases separating them. Per germline, CDR1 SGHRS and CDR2 YFSETQ. For the CDR3, the DNA is TGCGCCAGCAGCCTGCAAAGAGACGCGAACACTGAAGCTTTCTTT. Translated: CASSLQRDANTEAFF.

V and J are TRBV5-1 and TRBJ2-7; possible D gene TRBD1, 6 bases. Trimming stripped 4 bases from V and 3 bases from J, with 17 bases between. CDR1 SGHRS and CDR2 YFSETQ come from the germline V gene. The CDR3 is 15 residues long. CDR3 coding DNA: TGCGCCAGCAGCGTCCTCGGGGACAAGAACTACGAGCAGTACTTC. This gives the protein CASSVLGDKNYEQYF.

This chain joins TRBV5-1 and TRBJ2-7; 8 positions match TRBD2. CDR1 SGHRS and CDR2 YFSETQ come from the germline V gene. The CDR3 sequence is 13 residues long. The ends lost 4 bases at V and 7 bases at J; junction bases unmatched: 7. In nucleotides, the CDR3 is TGCGCCAGCAGCCGTGATGGCGGGAGGGAGCAGTACTTC. The encoded protein is CASSRDGGREQYF.

J is TRBJ1-3 and V is TRBV4-2, with TRBD1 matching over 8 bases. Germline V gene lookup returns CDR1 LGHNA and CDR2 YNFKEQ. This CDR3 has 17 amino acids. The ends lost 1 base at V and 2 bases at J; junction bases unmatched: 7. The CDR3 spells CASSQGVNRGTGNTIYF. DNA for the CDR3: TGTGCCAGCAGCCAAGGGGTAAACAGGGGGACTGGAAACACCATATATTTT.

The chain has TRBV29-1 and TRBJ1-2, with TRBD1 identical over 8 bases. The ends lost 4 bases at V and 7 bases at J; junction bases unmatched: 5. The CDR3 covers 12 residues. Germline values: CDR1 SQVTM, CDR2 ANQGSEA. DNA of the CDR3: TGCAGCGTTGGGCAGGGGGCTCGTGGCTACACCTTC. Its translation: CSVGQGARGYTF. The full variable domain, completed using reference TRBV29-1 and TRBJ1-2, is SAVISQKPSRDICQRGTSLTIQCQVDSQVTMMFWYRQQPGQSLTLIATANQGSEATYESGFVIDKFPISRPNLTFSTLTVSNMSPEDSSIYLCSVGQGARGYTFGSGTRLTVV.